This T cell receptor (beta chain) was profiled in a study of identical twins. CDR3 length equals 16 residues. CDR1 and CDR2 (germline): LNHNV, YYDKDF (reference sequence). V trimming: 3 bases; J trimming: 3 bases; junction bases outside the gene matches: 8. MiXCR, run by TCRdb on the 5' RACE reads, gives a single entry per CDR3 protein. Here the sample spans roughly 720,000 distinct CDR3 sequences, over 15% being singletons. This clonotype has a handful of counts. Healthy Caucasians made up all donors. These data also formed part of another study, on T cells expressing NK-cell markers. Turning to that study: The study found dominant NKG2C+ clonotypes at roughly 1.0-8% of CD8+ T cells in roughly six donors.

The specimen sequenced was PBMCs. This chain links TRBV15 with TRBJ2-1, with 7 bases aligning to TRBD1. This receptor was obtained from a woman aged 18 to 35 in good health. For the CDR3, the DNA is TGTGCCACCAGCAGGGACGGACAGGTGAACTACAATGAGCAGTTCTTC. Protein: CATSRDGQVNYNEQFF.